A selection of T cell receptor beta chains follows, all from one sample in a study of blood T cell repertoires in COVID-19. Method: immunoSEQ multiplex PCR; TCRdb's copy keeps in-frame clones and lacks some. The sample yields 250,000 to 300,000 clones, approximately 87% seen once. The material sequenced was peripheral blood. Receptor source: a man between 60 and 75 years old who had recovered from COVID-19. Both conserved end residues are part of each CDR3. Each record gives: clone size, CDR3 length, J gene, V gene, D gene, CDR3 DNA, CDR3 protein. D genes are given only for firm matches. Expanded clones are given a class, and other clones once, few, many or no size at all.

clone size: NA; CDR3 length: 15; J gene: TRBJ1-1; V gene: TRBV9; D gene: NA; CDR3 DNA: TGTGCCAGCAGCGTAGTGGTCGGGGGGAACACTGAAGCTTTCTTT; CDR3 protein: CASSVVVGGNTEAFF
clone size: NA; CDR3 length: 16; J gene: TRBJ2-3; V gene: TRBV7-6; D gene: TRBD1; CDR3 DNA: TGTGCCAGCAGCCCCAGGACAGGGGAAGGCACAGATACGCAGTATTTT; CDR3 protein: CASSPRTGEGTDTQYF
clone size: NA; CDR3 length: 15; J gene: TRBJ2-7; V gene: TRBV7-8; D gene: TRBD1; CDR3 DNA: TGTGCCAGCAGCTTAGAGCGACAGGGGTCCTACGAGCAGTACTTC; CDR3 protein: CASSLERQGSYEQYF
clone size: NA; CDR3 length: 17; J gene: TRBJ2-1; V gene: TRBV3-1/TRBV3-2; D gene: TRBD1; CDR3 DNA: TGTGCCAGCAGTCCCAACCTTGGACAGGGAGATTACAATGAGCAGTTCTTC; CDR3 protein: CASSPNLGQGDYNEQFF
clone size: once; CDR3 length: 15; J gene: TRBJ2-1; V gene: TRBV10-3; D gene: TRBD2; CDR3 DNA: TGTGCCATCAGTGATAGCGGGGGAGGCAACAATGAGCAGTTCTTC; CDR3 protein: CAISDSGGGNNEQFF
clone size: few; CDR3 length: 15; J gene: TRBJ2-5; V gene: TRBV19; D gene: TRBD2; CDR3 DNA: TGTGCCACGACGGGACTAGCGGGGGAGAGGGAGACCCAGTACTTC; CDR3 protein: CATTGLAGERETQYF
clone size: NA; CDR3 length: 16; J gene: TRBJ1-2; V gene: TRBV5-1; D gene: NA; CDR3 DNA: TGCGCCAGCAGCGGGTTGGGCCTGGTACGATCTCCTGGCTACACCTTC; CDR3 protein: CASSGLGLVRSPGYTF
clone size: NA; CDR3 length: 16; J gene: TRBJ2-3; V gene: TRBV5-8; D gene: NA; CDR3 DNA: TGTGCCAGCAGCAGACGACAGGCTCCTGACACAGATACGCAGTATTTT; CDR3 protein: CASSRRQAPDTDTQYF
clone size: NA; CDR3 length: 15; J gene: TRBJ2-5; V gene: TRBV18; D gene: NA; CDR3 DNA: TGTGCCAGCTCCCCAGACAGGGCGGGGATAGAGACCCAGTACTTC; CDR3 protein: CASSPDRAGIETQYF
clone size: NA; CDR3 length: 14; J gene: TRBJ1-1; V gene: TRBV18; D gene: NA; CDR3 DNA: TGTGCCAGCTCAGAGTCCTTCGCGGGGACTGAAGCTTTCTTT; CDR3 protein: CASSESFAGTEAFF
clone size: NA; CDR3 length: 15; J gene: TRBJ1-2; V gene: TRBV19; D gene: TRBD1; CDR3 DNA: TGTGCCAGTGGATGGGGACAGACGACCCGAGGCGGCTACACCTTC; CDR3 protein: CASGWGQTTRGGYTF
clone size: NA; CDR3 length: 13; J gene: TRBJ1-1; V gene: TRBV29-1; D gene: TRBD1; CDR3 DNA: TGCAGCGTTGAAGAGGCGAGGACAGGGCCAGCTTTCTTT; CDR3 protein: CSVEEARTGPAFF
clone size: NA; CDR3 length: 16; J gene: TRBJ2-5; V gene: TRBV5-4; D gene: TRBD1; CDR3 DNA: TGTGCCAGCAGCTTGGCCCCGGGACAGGGGAGGGAGACCCAGTACTTC; CDR3 protein: CASSLAPGQGRETQYF
clone size: NA; CDR3 length: 16; J gene: TRBJ2-3; V gene: TRBV28; D gene: TRBD2; CDR3 DNA: TGTGCCAGCAGTTTATTTTCTAGCGGGGGCACAGATACGCAGTATTTT; CDR3 protein: CASSLFSSGGTDTQYF
clone size: once; CDR3 length: 13; J gene: TRBJ1-1; V gene: TRBV7-8; D gene: NA; CDR3 DNA: TGTGCCAGCAGCCCCCAGGTGGGTGCTGAAGCTTTCTTT; CDR3 protein: CASSPQVGAEAFF
clone size: few; CDR3 length: 13; J gene: TRBJ1-1; V gene: TRBV11-2; D gene: NA; CDR3 DNA: TGTGCCAGCAAGAAAACAGGGCCCACTGAAGCTTTCTTT; CDR3 protein: CASKKTGPTEAFF
clone size: NA; CDR3 length: 11; J gene: TRBJ2-7; V gene: TRBV5-1; D gene: NA; CDR3 DNA: TGCGCCAGCAGCCAGAACTACGAGCAGTACTTC; CDR3 protein: CASSQNYEQYF
clone size: NA; CDR3 length: 16; J gene: TRBJ2-5; V gene: TRBV25-1; D gene: TRBD2; CDR3 DNA: TGTGCCAGCAGTCGGATTGGGGCGGGAGGTGGAGAGACCCAGTACTTC; CDR3 protein: CASSRIGAGGGETQYF
clone size: NA; CDR3 length: 12; J gene: TRBJ2-7; V gene: TRBV12-3/TRBV12-4; D gene: NA; CDR3 DNA: TGTGCCAGCAGCCCGCGAAATCACGAGCAGTACTTC; CDR3 protein: CASSPRNHEQYF
clone size: NA; CDR3 length: 16; J gene: TRBJ1-1; V gene: TRBV7-2; D gene: NA; CDR3 DNA: TGTGCCAGCAGCTTTGGGGCGTGGAATAGGAACACTGAAGCTTTCTTT; CDR3 protein: CASSFGAWNRNTEAFF
clone size: NA; CDR3 length: 11; J gene: TRBJ2-7; V gene: TRBV29-1; D gene: NA; CDR3 DNA: TGCAGCGCCAGCGTCACCGGGGAGCAGTACTTC; CDR3 protein: CSASVTGEQYF
clone size: NA; CDR3 length: 20; J gene: TRBJ2-1; V gene: TRBV21-1; D gene: NA; CDR3 DNA: TGTGCCAGCAGCAAATGGCAACGACAGGGGGCGAATCGGTTTTACAATGAGCAGTTCTTC; CDR3 protein: CASSKWQRQGANRFYNEQFF
clone size: NA; CDR3 length: 13; J gene: TRBJ2-5; V gene: TRBV23-1; D gene: NA; CDR3 DNA: TGCGCCAGCAGTCGGCAGAACCAAGAGACCCAGTACTTC; CDR3 protein: CASSRQNQETQYF
clone size: NA; CDR3 length: 14; J gene: TRBJ1-2; V gene: TRBV6-5; D gene: TRBD1; CDR3 DNA: TGTGCCAGCAGTACGTTCCAGGGGGCGAGTGGCTACACCTTC; CDR3 protein: CASSTFQGASGYTF
clone size: NA; CDR3 length: 15; J gene: TRBJ2-7; V gene: TRBV9; D gene: NA; CDR3 DNA: TGTGCCAGCAGCGTCGCCGCTAGCGATACCTACGAGCAGTACTTC; CDR3 protein: CASSVAASDTYEQYF
clone size: NA; CDR3 length: 18; J gene: TRBJ2-7; V gene: TRBV10-3; D gene: TRBD2; CDR3 DNA: TGTGCCATCAGTGGCGCGACACTAGCGGGGGGACTCTCCTACGAGCAGTACTTC; CDR3 protein: CAISGATLAGGLSYEQYF
clone size: NA; CDR3 length: 16; J gene: TRBJ1-1; V gene: TRBV27; D gene: TRBD1; CDR3 DNA: TGTGCCAGCAGTCCCAACAGGGGACCTCTGAACACTGAAGCTTTCTTT; CDR3 protein: CASSPNRGPLNTEAFF
clone size: NA; CDR3 length: 13; J gene: TRBJ2-7; V gene: TRBV5-1; D gene: NA; CDR3 DNA: TGCGCCAGCAGCTTGGGACTATCCGGTCGGCAGTACTTC; CDR3 protein: CASSLGLSGRQYF
clone size: once; CDR3 length: 15; J gene: TRBJ2-7; V gene: TRBV19; D gene: TRBD1; CDR3 DNA: TGTGCCAGTAGTAAACCGGGACAGATCGTCTACGAGCAGTACTTC; CDR3 protein: CASSKPGQIVYEQYF
clone size: NA; CDR3 length: 16; J gene: TRBJ2-5; V gene: TRBV4-1; D gene: TRBD2; CDR3 DNA: TGCGCCAGCAGCCACGGGACTAGCGGGGCCCAAGAGACCCAGTACTTC; CDR3 protein: CASSHGTSGAQETQYF
clone size: NA; CDR3 length: 17; J gene: TRBJ2-3; V gene: TRBV5-8; D gene: TRBD2; CDR3 DNA: TGTGCCAGCAGCTTGGGGACTAGCGGGGGAAGCACAGATACGCAGTATTTT; CDR3 protein: CASSLGTSGGSTDTQYF
clone size: NA; CDR3 length: 16; J gene: TRBJ2-3; V gene: TRBV7-9; D gene: TRBD1; CDR3 DNA: TGTGCCAGCAGCTTGGGGGACAGGGGGCGGTCAGATACGCAGTATTTT; CDR3 protein: CASSLGDRGRSDTQYF
clone size: NA; CDR3 length: 15; J gene: TRBJ2-1; V gene: TRBV6-4; D gene: TRBD2; CDR3 DNA: TGTGCCAGCAGTTCTAGCGGGGTTCCGGGCGATGAGCAGTTCTTC; CDR3 protein: CASSSSGVPGDEQFF
clone size: NA; CDR3 length: 15; J gene: TRBJ1-5; V gene: TRBV19; D gene: NA; CDR3 DNA: TGTGCCAGTAGTAGGGGCCAGGGGTTGGGACAGCCCCAGCATTTT; CDR3 protein: CASSRGQGLGQPQHF
clone size: NA; CDR3 length: 14; J gene: TRBJ2-3; V gene: TRBV6-5; D gene: TRBD2; CDR3 DNA: TGTGCCAGCAGTCGGGGGGGCGCTAGAGATACGCAGTATTTT; CDR3 protein: CASSRGGARDTQYF
clone size: NA; CDR3 length: 13; J gene: TRBJ2-3; V gene: TRBV6-6; D gene: NA; CDR3 DNA: TGTGCCAGCACCAGGACTAAGGCCGATACGCAGTATTTT; CDR3 protein: CASTRTKADTQYF
clone size: once; CDR3 length: 14; J gene: TRBJ2-7; V gene: TRBV28; D gene: NA; CDR3 DNA: TGTGCCAGCAGTTTAATTCAGGGTGGAGCCGAGCAGTACTTC; CDR3 protein: CASSLIQGGAEQYF
clone size: NA; CDR3 length: 17; J gene: TRBJ1-5; V gene: TRBV5-1; D gene: TRBD1; CDR3 DNA: TGCGCCAGCAGCCTCCGGGACAGGCATCATAGCAATCAGCCCCAGCATTTT; CDR3 protein: CASSLRDRHHSNQPQHF
clone size: NA; CDR3 length: 14; J gene: TRBJ1-1; V gene: TRBV6-2/TRBV6-3; D gene: TRBD1; CDR3 DNA: TGTGCCAGCAGTTACCGGGACAGGGGGACTGAAGCTTTCTTT; CDR3 protein: CASSYRDRGTEAFF
clone size: NA; CDR3 length: 14; J gene: TRBJ2-1; V gene: TRBV6-4; D gene: NA; CDR3 DNA: TGTGCCAGCAGTCCAGACAGTGGCTCCCGTGAGCAGTTCTTC; CDR3 protein: CASSPDSGSREQFF
clone size: once; CDR3 length: 14; J gene: TRBJ2-2; V gene: TRBV6-6; D gene: NA; CDR3 DNA: TGTGCCAGCACGTGGGGGCTTAACACCGGGGAGCTGTTTTTT; CDR3 protein: CASTWGLNTGELFF
clone size: once; CDR3 length: 18; J gene: TRBJ2-5; V gene: TRBV25-1; D gene: TRBD1; CDR3 DNA: TGTGCCAGCAGTGGGGCTAGGACAGGGCATTTTCGGGGGGAGACCCAGTACTTC; CDR3 protein: CASSGARTGHFRGETQYF
clone size: NA; CDR3 length: 13; J gene: TRBJ1-2; V gene: TRBV5-5; D gene: NA; CDR3 DNA: TGTGCCAGCAGCTTGGGAGCTGAGAGAGGCTACACCTTC; CDR3 protein: CASSLGAERGYTF
clone size: few; CDR3 length: 13; J gene: TRBJ1-1; V gene: TRBV2; D gene: NA; CDR3 DNA: TGTGCCAGCAGTCCCCGGGTGAACACTGAAGCTTTCTTT; CDR3 protein: CASSPRVNTEAFF
clone size: few; CDR3 length: 15; J gene: TRBJ1-4; V gene: TRBV7-9; D gene: TRBD1; CDR3 DNA: TGTGCCAGCAGCTTAACGGGCAGGGGGCTTGAAAAACTGTTTTTT; CDR3 protein: CASSLTGRGLEKLFF
clone size: few; CDR3 length: 15; J gene: TRBJ2-7; V gene: TRBV5-1; D gene: NA; CDR3 DNA: TGCGCCAGCAGCTTGGAGCGAATACCGAACTACGAGCAGTACTTC; CDR3 protein: CASSLERIPNYEQYF
clone size: once; CDR3 length: 15; J gene: TRBJ1-5; V gene: TRBV5-8; D gene: NA; CDR3 DNA: TGTGCCAGCAGCTTGGGGCAGAATAGCAATCAGCCCCAGCATTTT; CDR3 protein: CASSLGQNSNQPQHF
clone size: NA; CDR3 length: 17; J gene: TRBJ1-3; V gene: TRBV3-1/TRBV3-2; D gene: NA; CDR3 DNA: TGTGCCAGCAGCCAATTAAACAGGGCCCGCTCTGGAAACACCATATATTTT; CDR3 protein: CASSQLNRARSGNTIYF